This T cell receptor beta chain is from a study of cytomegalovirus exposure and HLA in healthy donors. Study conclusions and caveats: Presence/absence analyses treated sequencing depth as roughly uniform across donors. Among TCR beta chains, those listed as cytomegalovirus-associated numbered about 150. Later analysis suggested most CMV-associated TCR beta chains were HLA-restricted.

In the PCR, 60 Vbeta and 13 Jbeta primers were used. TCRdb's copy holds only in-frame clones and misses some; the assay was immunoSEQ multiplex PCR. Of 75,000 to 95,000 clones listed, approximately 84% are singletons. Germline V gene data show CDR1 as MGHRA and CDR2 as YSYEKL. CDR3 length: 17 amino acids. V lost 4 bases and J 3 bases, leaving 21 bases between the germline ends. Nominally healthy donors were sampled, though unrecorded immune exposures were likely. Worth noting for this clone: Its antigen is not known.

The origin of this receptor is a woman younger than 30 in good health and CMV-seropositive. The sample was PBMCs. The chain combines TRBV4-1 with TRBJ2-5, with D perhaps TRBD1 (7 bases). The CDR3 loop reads CASSPKGGLPGEETQYF. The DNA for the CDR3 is TGCGCCAGCAGCCCTAAAGGGGGCCTACCGGGGGAAGAGACCCAGTACTTC.